This TCR beta chain was found in a study of monozygotic twins with inflammatory bowel disease. Per germline, CDR1 MDHEN and CDR2 SYDVKM. CDR3 length: 15 residues. With the 5' RACE reads reprocessed, TCRdb shows one record per CDR3 protein and no DNA. Found here are more than 300,000 distinct CDR3 sequences; the top ten clones hold just over 2.5%. The study, taken as a whole, reports: For IBD, no single strong associated signal or clonotype was supported. Healthy twins shared more clonotypes with others than IBD patients, most markedly active ones.

On this clonotype: Its antigen remains unidentified.

The rearrangement joins TRBV28 to TRBJ2-5; TCRdb designates TRBD1, a call that cannot be tested without DNA. This clonotype was obtained from a human donor with ulcerative colitis or Crohn's disease, or a healthy co-twin of an affected twin (not recorded which). Sequences were obtained from blood. The CDR3 sequence is CASSLPQGFLETQYF. Full variable domain (missing parts from reference TRBV28 and TRBJ2-5): DVKVTQSSRYLVKRTGEKVFLECVQDMDHENMFWYRQDPGLGLRLIYFSYDVKMKEKGDIPEGYSVSREKKERFSLILESASTNQTSMYLCASSLPQGFLETQYFGPGTRLLVL.